A single TCR beta chain is shown here with its context. Its specificity is not known. UMI-tagged 5'RACE template switching yielded the TCR beta cDNA. Each CDR3 protein gets one entry in TCRdb, which reprocessed the 5' RACE reads and gives no DNA. Found here are approximately 440,000 distinct CDR3 sequences; the top ten clones hold over 1.1%. This specimen comes from a study of T cells expressing NK-cell markers. The V gene's germline CDR1 is SGHNT and CDR2 YENEEA. The CDR3 extends over 17 amino acids. Broader study findings: Also leading the CD3+CD56-NKG2C+ fraction in a few donors were these clonotypes.

The specimen was blood T cells: a sorted CD56 or NKG2C T cell subset, CD4+ or CD8+ T cells, or bulk PBMC T cells (not recorded which). This receptor was obtained from a woman in her forties or fifties in good health. The rearrangement joins TRBV11-3 to TRBJ2-3; TCRdb returns TRBD2, unconfirmable since there is no DNA. The CDR3 loop is CASSFPLAGGPTDTQYF.